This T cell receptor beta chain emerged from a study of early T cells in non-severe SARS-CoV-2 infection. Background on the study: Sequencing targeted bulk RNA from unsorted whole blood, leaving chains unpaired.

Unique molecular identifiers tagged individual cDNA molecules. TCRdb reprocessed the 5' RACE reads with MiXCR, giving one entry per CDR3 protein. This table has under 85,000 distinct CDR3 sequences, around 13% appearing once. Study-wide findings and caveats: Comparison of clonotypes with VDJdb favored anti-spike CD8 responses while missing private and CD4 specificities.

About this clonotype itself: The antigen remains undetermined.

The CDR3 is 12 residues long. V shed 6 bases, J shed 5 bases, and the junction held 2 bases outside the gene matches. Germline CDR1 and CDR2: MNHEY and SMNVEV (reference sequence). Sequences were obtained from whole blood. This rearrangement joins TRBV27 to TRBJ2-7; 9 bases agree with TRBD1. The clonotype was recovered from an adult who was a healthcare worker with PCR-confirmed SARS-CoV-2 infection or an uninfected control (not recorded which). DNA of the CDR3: TGTGCCAGCAGCCGACAGGGGGACGAGCAGTACTTC. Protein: CASSRQGDEQYF.